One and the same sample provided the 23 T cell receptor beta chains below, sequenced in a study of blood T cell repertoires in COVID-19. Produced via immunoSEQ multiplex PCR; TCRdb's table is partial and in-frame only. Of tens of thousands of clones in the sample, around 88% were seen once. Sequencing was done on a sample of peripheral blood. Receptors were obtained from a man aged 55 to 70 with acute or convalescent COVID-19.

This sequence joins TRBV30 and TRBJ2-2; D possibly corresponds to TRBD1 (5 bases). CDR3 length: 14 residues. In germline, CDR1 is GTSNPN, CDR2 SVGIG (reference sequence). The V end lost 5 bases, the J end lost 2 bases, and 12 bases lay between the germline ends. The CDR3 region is CAWGQDINTGELFF. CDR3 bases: TGTGCCTGGGGGCAGGACATCAACACCGGGGAGCTGTTTTTT.

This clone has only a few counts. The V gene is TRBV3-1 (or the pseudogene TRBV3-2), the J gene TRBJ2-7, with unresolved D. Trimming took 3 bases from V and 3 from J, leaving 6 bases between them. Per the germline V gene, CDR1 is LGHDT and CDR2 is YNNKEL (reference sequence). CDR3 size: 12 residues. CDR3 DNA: TGTGCCAGCAGCCAGGCCCACTACGAGCAGTACTTC. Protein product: CASSQAHYEQYF.

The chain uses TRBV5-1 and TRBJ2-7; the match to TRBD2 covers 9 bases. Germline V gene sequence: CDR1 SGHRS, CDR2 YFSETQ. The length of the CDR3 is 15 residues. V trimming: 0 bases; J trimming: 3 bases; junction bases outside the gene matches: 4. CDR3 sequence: CASSLVDSGSYEQYF. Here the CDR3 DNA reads TGCGCCAGCAGCTTGGTAGATAGCGGGAGCTACGAGCAGTACTTC.

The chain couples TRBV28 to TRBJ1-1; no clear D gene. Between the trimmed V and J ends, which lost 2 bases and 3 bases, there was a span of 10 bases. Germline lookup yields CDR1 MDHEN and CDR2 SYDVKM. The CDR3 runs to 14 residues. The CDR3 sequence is CASSLMKEYTEAFF. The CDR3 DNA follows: TGTGCCAGCAGTTTAATGAAGGAGTACACTGAAGCTTTCTTT.

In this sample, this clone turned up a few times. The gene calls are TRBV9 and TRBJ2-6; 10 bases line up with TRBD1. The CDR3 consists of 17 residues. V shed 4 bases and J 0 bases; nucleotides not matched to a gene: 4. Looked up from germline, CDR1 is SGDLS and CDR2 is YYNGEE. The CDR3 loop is CASSLRDRGSGANVLTF. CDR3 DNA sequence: TGTGCCAGCAGCCTCCGGGACAGGGGCTCTGGGGCCAACGTCCTGACTTTC.

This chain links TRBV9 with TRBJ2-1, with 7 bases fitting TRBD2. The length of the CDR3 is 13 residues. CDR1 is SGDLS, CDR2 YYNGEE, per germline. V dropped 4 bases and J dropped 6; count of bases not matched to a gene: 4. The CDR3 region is CASSLGTTNEQFF. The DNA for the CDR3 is TGTGCCAGCAGCCTGGGGACTACCAATGAGCAGTTCTTC.

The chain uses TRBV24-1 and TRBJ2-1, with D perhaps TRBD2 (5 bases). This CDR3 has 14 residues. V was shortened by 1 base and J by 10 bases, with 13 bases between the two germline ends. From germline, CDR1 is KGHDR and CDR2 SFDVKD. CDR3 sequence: CATSDFTRSEEQFF. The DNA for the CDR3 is TGTGCCACCAGTGATTTTACTAGATCGGAGGAGCAGTTCTTC.

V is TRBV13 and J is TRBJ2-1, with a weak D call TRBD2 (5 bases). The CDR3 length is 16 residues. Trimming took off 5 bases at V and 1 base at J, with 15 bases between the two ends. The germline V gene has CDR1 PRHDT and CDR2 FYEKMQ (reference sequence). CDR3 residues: CASSARISESYNEQFF. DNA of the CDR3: TGTGCCAGCAGCGCTCGGATTAGCGAGTCCTACAATGAGCAGTTCTTC.

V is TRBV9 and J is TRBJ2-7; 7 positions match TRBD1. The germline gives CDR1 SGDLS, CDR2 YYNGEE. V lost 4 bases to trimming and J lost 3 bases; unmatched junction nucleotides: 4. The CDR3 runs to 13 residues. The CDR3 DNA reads TGTGCCAGCAGCACAGGGGACAGCTACGAGCAGTACTTC. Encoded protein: CASSTGDSYEQYF.

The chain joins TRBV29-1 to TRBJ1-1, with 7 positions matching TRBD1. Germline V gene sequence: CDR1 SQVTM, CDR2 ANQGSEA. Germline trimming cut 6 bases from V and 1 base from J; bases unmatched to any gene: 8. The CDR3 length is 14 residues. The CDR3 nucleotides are TGCAGCGTATTCCAGACAGGGTGGAACACTGAAGCTTTCTTT. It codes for CSVFQTGWNTEAFF.

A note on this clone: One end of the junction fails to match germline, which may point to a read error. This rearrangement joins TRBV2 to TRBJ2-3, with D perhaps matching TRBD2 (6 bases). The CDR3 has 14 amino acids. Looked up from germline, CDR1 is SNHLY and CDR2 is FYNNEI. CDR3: CASSEAGGRDMQYF. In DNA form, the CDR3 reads TGTGCCAGCAGTGAAGCTGGAGGGAGAGATATGCAGTATTTT.

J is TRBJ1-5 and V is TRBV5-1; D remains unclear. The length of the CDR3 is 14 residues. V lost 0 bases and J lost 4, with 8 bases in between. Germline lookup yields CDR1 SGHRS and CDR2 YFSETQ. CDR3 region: CASSLGEANQPQHF. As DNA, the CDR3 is TGCGCCAGCAGCTTGGGGGAGGCAAATCAGCCCCAGCATTTT.

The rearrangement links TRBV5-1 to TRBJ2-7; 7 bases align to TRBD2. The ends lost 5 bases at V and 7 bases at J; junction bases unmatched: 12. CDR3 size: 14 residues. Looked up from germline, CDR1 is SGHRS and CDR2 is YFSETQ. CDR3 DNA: TGCGCCAGCAGATGGGGGGGTGAAATGGAGGAGCAGTACTTC. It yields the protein CASRWGGEMEEQYF.

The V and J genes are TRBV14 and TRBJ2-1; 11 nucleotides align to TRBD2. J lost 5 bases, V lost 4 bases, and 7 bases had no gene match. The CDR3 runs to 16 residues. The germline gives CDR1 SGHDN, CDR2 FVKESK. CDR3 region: CASSPLTSGAHNEQFF. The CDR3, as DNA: TGTGCCAGCAGCCCACTGACTAGCGGGGCCCACAATGAGCAGTTCTTC.

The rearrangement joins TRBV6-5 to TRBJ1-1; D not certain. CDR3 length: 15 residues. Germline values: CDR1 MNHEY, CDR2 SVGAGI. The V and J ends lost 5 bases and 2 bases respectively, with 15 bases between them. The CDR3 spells CASSPRRVPNTEAFF. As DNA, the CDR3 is TGTGCCAGCAGTCCCCGGCGGGTGCCTAACACTGAAGCTTTCTTT.

CDR3 DNA sequence: TGTGCCAGCCGCCGGGCCGGTAGCAATCAGCCCCAGCATTTT. Translation: CASRRAGSNQPQHF. The chain combines TRBV4-2 with TRBJ1-5; D not certain. Trimming left V 8 bases short and J 0 bases short, with 11 bases between. Germline values: CDR1 LGHNA, CDR2 YNFKEQ. The CDR3 consists of 14 residues.

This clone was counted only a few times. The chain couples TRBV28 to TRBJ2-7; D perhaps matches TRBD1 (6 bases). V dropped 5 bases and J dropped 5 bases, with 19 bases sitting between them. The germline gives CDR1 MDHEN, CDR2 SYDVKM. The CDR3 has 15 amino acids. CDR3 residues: CASSIPGRRGDEQYF. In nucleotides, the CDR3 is TGTGCCAGCAGTATCCCCGGGCGCAGGGGCGACGAGCAGTACTTC.

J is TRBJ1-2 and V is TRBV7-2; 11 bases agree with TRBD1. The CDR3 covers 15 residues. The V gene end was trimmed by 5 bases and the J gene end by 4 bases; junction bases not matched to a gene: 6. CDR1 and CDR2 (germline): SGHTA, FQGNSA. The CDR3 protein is CASSPRTGGRYGYTF. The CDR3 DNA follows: TGTGCCAGCAGCCCCCGGACAGGGGGCCGCTATGGCTACACCTTC.

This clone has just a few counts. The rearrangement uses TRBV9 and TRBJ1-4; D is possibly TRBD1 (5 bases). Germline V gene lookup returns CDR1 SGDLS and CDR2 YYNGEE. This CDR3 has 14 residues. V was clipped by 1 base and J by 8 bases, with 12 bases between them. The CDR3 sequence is CASSVSVKGEKLFF. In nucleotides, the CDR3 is TGTGCCAGCAGCGTATCTGTTAAGGGGGAAAAACTGTTTTTT.

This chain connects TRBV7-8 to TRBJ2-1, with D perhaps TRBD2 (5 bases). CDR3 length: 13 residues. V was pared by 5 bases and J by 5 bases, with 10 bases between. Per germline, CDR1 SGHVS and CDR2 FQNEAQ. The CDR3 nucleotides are TGTGCCAGCAGCCCTAGCCCGAACAATGAGCAGTTCTTC. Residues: CASSPSPNNEQFF.

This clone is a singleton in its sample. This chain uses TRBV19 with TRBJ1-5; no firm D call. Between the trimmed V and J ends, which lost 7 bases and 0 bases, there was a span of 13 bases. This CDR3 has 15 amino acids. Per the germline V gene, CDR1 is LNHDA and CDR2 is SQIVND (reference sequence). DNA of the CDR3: TGTGCCAGTACCCAAGTGGGCTATAGCAATCAGCCCCAGCATTTT. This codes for CASTQVGYSNQPQHF.

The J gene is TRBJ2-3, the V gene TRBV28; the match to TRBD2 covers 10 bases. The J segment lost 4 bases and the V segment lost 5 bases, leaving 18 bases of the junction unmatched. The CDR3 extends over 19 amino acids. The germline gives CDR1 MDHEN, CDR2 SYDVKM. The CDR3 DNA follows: TGTGCCAGCAGTGGAAGCGGGGGGGTTCGGGATGAGGGCCCAGATACGCAGTATTTT. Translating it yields CASSGSGGVRDEGPDTQYF.

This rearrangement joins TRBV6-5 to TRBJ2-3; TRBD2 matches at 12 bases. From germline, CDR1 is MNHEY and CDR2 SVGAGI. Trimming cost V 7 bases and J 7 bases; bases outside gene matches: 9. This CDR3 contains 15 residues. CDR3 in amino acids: CASTRTSGETYTQYF. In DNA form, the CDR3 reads TGTGCCAGCACCCGGACTAGCGGGGAGACTTATACGCAGTATTTT.